This section outlines one TCR beta chain sequence together with its context. The sample originates from a study of blood T cell repertoires in COVID-19. Whole-study context: PBMCs, B-cell-depleted T cells, or T cells were the source of the cDNA or gDNA that made up the material.

Participants, about 18 to 95 years old, spanned 25 or so US areas. Donors were grouped by their self-reported clinical history. As processed by the authors: Estimation of nucleated cell counts was performed using reference gene primer amplification. The assay was immunoSEQ multiplex PCR, and TCRdb's table has in-frame clones only and misses some. Clonal size and the V and J genes are those of that table, whereas D and trimming came from the DNA. This table holds under 250,000 clones, roughly 85% found once. The CDR3 runs to 12 residues. Germline V gene sequence: CDR1 SQVTM, CDR2 ANQGSEA. V was pared by 5 bases and J by 3 bases, with 3 bases of the junction left unmatched.

The V call is TRBV29-1, the J call TRBJ2-7; TRBD1 matches 8 bases. This TCR was sampled from a woman aged 50 to 65 with acute COVID-19. Specimen: PBMCs or T cells enriched from blood (not recorded which). The CDR3 region is CSVLGQVYEQYF. CDR3 nucleotides: TGCAGCGTTCTGGGACAGGTCTACGAGCAGTACTTC.